Shown below are 17 T cell receptor beta chains from a single sample sequenced in a study of T-cell reconstitution after alpha-beta-depleted transplantation in children. The library targeted TCRbeta and was prepared with unique molecular identifiers. TCRdb reprocessed the PCR reads with MiXCR, giving one entry per CDR3 protein. The data contain hundreds of thousands of distinct CDR3 sequences, 10% to 15% of them singletons. The sequencing here drew on PBMCs, mostly from graft donor cells, taken 360 days after TCRalphabeta/CD19-depleted stem cell transplant. The receptors here all came from a male patient younger than 18 who had a stem cell transplant for acute myeloid leukemia, so the T cells may come from the graft donor.

A few counts support this clonotype. The chain recombines TRBV7-2 with TRBJ2-5; 11 positions match TRBD2. V lost 3 bases and J lost 5; bases outside the gene matches: 5. In germline, CDR1 is SGHTA, CDR2 FQGNSA. The length of the CDR3 is 15 residues. CDR3 protein: CASSLTSGNWETQYF. The CDR3 DNA sequence: TGTGCCAGCAGCTTGACTAGCGGGAATTGGGAGACCCAGTACTTC. The entire variable domain, with the rest obtained from reference TRBV7-2 and TRBJ2-5, is as follows: GAGVSQSPSNKVTEKGKDVELRCDPISGHTALYWYRQSLGQGLEFLIYFQGNSAPDKSGLPSDRFSAERTGGSVSTLTIQRTQQEDSAVYLCASSLTSGNWETQYFGPGTRLLVL.

This clonotype has a count of ten or more. The chain has TRBV15 and TRBJ2-1; D is undetermined. V gave up 2 bases and J gave up 6 bases, with 11 bases separating them. Germline CDR1 and CDR2: LNHNV and YYDKDF (reference sequence). This CDR3 has 14 residues. DNA for the CDR3: TGTGCCACCAGCAGAACCCTGACTGGCAATGAGCAGTTCTTC. Its protein is CATSRTLTGNEQFF.

This clonotype occurred many times. The V call is TRBV12-3 or TRBV12-4, the J call TRBJ2-1, with 13 bases matching TRBD2. The V gene end was trimmed by 5 bases and the J gene end by 6 bases; junction bases not matched to a gene: 10. CDR3 length: 17 amino acids. The CDR3 coding sequence is TGTGCCAGCAGTCCTCAGGTACTAGCGGGAGGGTTCAATGAGCAGTTCTTC. Translating it yields CASSPQVLAGGFNEQFF.

The chain combines TRBV5-1 with TRBJ2-3, with 7 bases fitting TRBD2. The CDR3 runs 18 residues. Germline V CDR1 and CDR2: SGHRS, YFSETQ. Trimming at V came to 4 bases and at J to 5 bases, leaving 19 bases not matched to a gene. CDR3 nucleotides: TGCGCCAGCAGCGGCCGGGACTACTCGTCCCTTCGGGGAGATACGCAGTATTTT. Protein: CASSGRDYSSLRGDTQYF.

The chain combines TRBV28 with TRBJ2-5; the match to TRBD1 covers 7 bases. The CDR3 length is 15 residues. Per germline, CDR1 MDHEN and CDR2 SYDVKM. V lost 5 bases to trimming and J lost 5 bases; unmatched junction nucleotides: 11. The CDR3 here is CASSPPPGQRETQYF. The DNA for the CDR3 is TGTGCCAGCAGTCCCCCTCCGGGACAGCGGGAGACCCAGTACTTC.

V gene TRBV7-9 combines with J gene TRBJ1-3, with a weak D call TRBD1 (5 bases). The CDR3 runs 13 residues. Between the trimmed V and J ends, which lost 7 bases and 7 bases, there was a span of 14 bases. The germline gives CDR1 SEHNR, CDR2 FQNEAQ (reference sequence). The CDR3 nucleotides read TGTGCCAGCAACCCTGTGTGGGGGAACACCATATATTTT. Protein sequence: CASNPVWGNTIYF.

This clonotype was counted ten times or more. The rearrangement uses TRBV29-1 and TRBJ2-5; 9 nucleotides align to TRBD1. The CDR3 loop spans 14 amino acids. The germline V gene has CDR1 SQVTM and CDR2 ANQGSEA. Germline trimming cut 4 bases from V and 5 bases from J; bases unmatched to any gene: 8. The CDR3 is CSVVGDRESETQYF. CDR3 nucleotide sequence: TGCAGCGTTGTGGGGGACAGGGAATCGGAGACCCAGTACTTC.

The chain uses TRBV29-1 and TRBJ2-7; 9 bases align to TRBD2. Germline trimming cut 6 bases from V and 6 bases from J; bases unmatched to any gene: 6. CDR1 is SQVTM, CDR2 ANQGSEA, per germline. This CDR3 region has 12 residues. CDR3 bases: TGCAGCGTCTATGCGGGAGGGCCCGAGCAGTACTTC. This gives the protein CSVYAGGPEQYF.

This clonotype has at least ten counts. This rearrangement joins TRBV5-1 to TRBJ2-7; 7 bases agree with TRBD1. The CDR3 has 15 amino acids. Germline trimming cut 4 bases from V and 0 bases from J; bases unmatched to any gene: 7. Per germline, CDR1 SGHRS and CDR2 YFSETQ. This CDR3 reads CASSRGQVSSYEQYF. CDR3 in DNA: TGCGCCAGCAGCCGAGGACAGGTGAGCTCCTACGAGCAGTACTTC.

This clonotype was seen at least ten times. The chain combines TRBV2 with TRBJ2-5; 11 bases agree with TRBD1. Germline V gives CDR1 SNHLY, CDR2 FYNNEI. J gave up 4 bases and V 0 bases, and 4 bases lay outside the gene matches. The CDR3 totals 16 residues. The CDR3 bases are TGTGCCAGCAGTGAAGCCCGGACAGGGGGCATAGAGACCCAGTACTTC. It encodes CASSEARTGGIETQYF. Drawing the rest from reference TRBV2 and TRBJ2-5, the complete variable domain is EPEVTQTPSHQVTQMGQEVILRCVPISNHLYFYWYRQILGQKVEFLVSFYNNEISEKSEIFDDQFSVERPDGSNFTLKIRSTKLEDSAMYFCASSEARTGGIETQYFGPGTRLLVL.

This clonotype has a count of ten or more. V and J are TRBV6-2 or TRBV6-3 and TRBJ2-2; a possible D gene is TRBD1 (6 bases). V was trimmed by 5 bases and J by 0 bases, leaving 16 bases between them. Germline V CDR1 and CDR2: MNHEY, SVGEGT. The CDR3 contains 17 residues. CDR3 sequence reads: CASSHRTAIPNTGELFF. The CDR3 DNA reads as TGTGCCAGCAGTCATAGGACAGCTATACCGAACACCGGGGAGCTGTTTTTT.

This clonotype has a count of ten or more. The chain couples TRBV20-1 to TRBJ2-7, with 8 bases matching TRBD2. Per germline, CDR1 DFQATT and CDR2 SNEGSKA (reference sequence). Trimming removed 0 bases from V and 1 base from J; junction bases left unmatched: 11. The CDR3 runs to 17 residues. CDR3 protein: CSARDIREGQRSYEQYF. CDR3 nucleotides: TGCAGTGCTAGAGATATCCGGGAGGGCCAGCGATCCTACGAGCAGTACTTC.

The rearrangement joins TRBV28 to TRBJ2-1; D ambiguous. V lost 8 bases, J lost 6 bases, and 17 bases lay in between. CDR3 length: 14 residues. Per germline, CDR1 MDHEN and CDR2 SYDVKM. CDR3 sequence (DNA): TGTGCCAGCCCTGGCGGCCCCCCTCGCAATGAGCAGTTCTTC. Translated, it gives CASPGGPPRNEQFF.

This clonotype was observed a handful of times. The chain has TRBV20-1 and TRBJ1-5, with D perhaps matching TRBD1 (5 bases). The CDR3 loop spans 13 amino acids. The germline V gene encodes CDR1 DFQATT and CDR2 SNEGSKA (reference sequence). CDR3 sequence (DNA): TGCAGCCCGGTCGCCAGGGAGAATCAGCCCCAGCATTTT. This codes for CSPVARENQPQHF.

This sequence joins TRBV28 and TRBJ2-7, with TRBD2 as a possible D gene (5 bases). CDR3 length equals 14 residues. CDR1 MDHEN and CDR2 SYDVKM come from the germline V gene. Trimming left V 2 bases short and J 2 bases short, with 10 bases between. The CDR3 spells CASSLPLAAYEQYF. The CDR3 nucleotides are TGTGCCAGCAGTTTACCCCTAGCAGCCTACGAGCAGTACTTC.

This clonotype has more than one count but fewer than ten. The chain employs TRBV28 and TRBJ2-5; no firm D call. V was shortened by 3 bases and J by 6 bases, with 8 bases between the two germline ends. The CDR3 has 12 residues. Germline V gives CDR1 MDHEN, CDR2 SYDVKM. Here the CDR3 DNA reads TGTGCCAGCAGTTTGTCGGTCCAGACCCAGTACTTC. Translating it yields CASSLSVQTQYF. The complete variable domain, with remaining parts taken from reference TRBV28 and TRBJ2-5, reads DVKVTQSSRYLVKRTGEKVFLECVQDMDHENMFWYRQDPGLGLRLIYFSYDVKMKEKGDIPEGYSVSREKKERFSLILESASTNQTSMYLCASSLSVQTQYFGPGTRLLVL.

This clonotype was counted ten times or more. The chain recombines TRBV13 with TRBJ2-1, with 13 bases identical to TRBD2. Germline CDR1 is PRHDT and CDR2 is FYEKMQ (reference sequence). The CDR3 contains 16 residues. Trimming cost V 4 bases and J 2 bases; bases outside gene matches: 2. In DNA form, the CDR3 reads TGTGCCAGCAGCTCAGGGACTAGCGGGGCCTACAATGAGCAGTTCTTC. It is translated as CASSSGTSGAYNEQFF.